The T cell receptor (beta chain) described here comes from a study of T cell changes during pregnancy in multiple sclerosis. Looked up from germline, CDR1 is SNHLY and CDR2 is FYNNEI. There are 13 residues in the CDR3. V was cut by 11 bases and J by 0 bases, with 13 bases left in between. The data were produced by immunoSEQ multiplex PCR, yet TCRdb's version contains in-frame clones alone and is incomplete. The profile shows just over 65,000 clones, about 89% of them singletons. This clonotype was sampled from a female donor with multiple sclerosis, enrolled in a pregnancy study. This chain links TRBV2 with TRBJ1-1; TRBD1 might be the D (5 bases). The material sequenced was peripheral blood, taken in the second trimester of pregnancy. The CDR3 DNA reads as TGTGCCGTAGGGGCAGAGATGAACACTGAAGCTTTCTTT. It codes for CAVGAEMNTEAFF.